This T cell receptor (beta chain) was recovered during a study of shared clonotypes between healthy human individuals. The repertoire was sequenced with immunoSEQ multiplex PCR; TCRdb's copy has only in-frame clones and lacks some. The sample holds around 700,000 clones, roughly 73% seen once. CDR3 length: 16 amino acids. Trimming left V 4 bases short and J 2 bases short, with 17 bases between. In germline, CDR1 is SNHLY, CDR2 FYNNEI. This receptor was identified in a woman aged 25 to 39 in good health. The sample comprised memory CD4+ T cells sorted from blood. The subset is: CD45RA-negative fraction. The chain employs TRBV2 and TRBJ2-5; D remains ambiguous. The CDR3 DNA sequence: TGTGCCAGCAGTGGAAGGTTCGGATACACACAAGAGACCCAGTACTTC. Translation: CASSGRFGYTQETQYF.